This TCR beta chain came from a study of CD8 T cells in Susac syndrome (dated by TCRdb to about 2019). In the study overall: The study used repertoire sequencing to test whether antigen drove CD8+ T cell activation and differentiation in Susac syndrome. Clonality of the CD8+ T cell repertoire was compared between around 13 healthy donors, roughly 14 Susac syndrome patients and around 16 multiple sclerosis patients. What the research found in general, with its limitations: The number of individuals in the TCR sequencing and HLA analysis was acknowledged as relatively small.

RNA was extracted with the RNeasy kit and roughly 0.5 to 1 ug was reverse transcribed using random hexamers. The immunoSEQ multiplex PCR assay, covering 54 Vbeta and 13 Jbeta segments, was used to amplify TCR beta CDR3 regions. Bias from PCR amplification was corrected by using a synthetic template baseline for primer optimization and for computational correction. The authors' analysis ran thus. Reads were annotated to V, D and J genes per IMGT and analyzed with immunoSEQ Analyzer, keeping only productive sequences. To calculate clonality, Shannon entropy was normalized by log2 of the number of productive unique sequences and then subtracted from one. Public and private clones were assessed among the 100 most prevalent clones of each patient and control. A clone was defined as Susac-specific if it was absent from the healthy and MS cohorts, from 1052 published viral clones and from other ImmuneACCESS disease sequences. Clones were called with MiXCR by TCRdb after fastp trimmed the public reads at Q25, and only in-frame beta chains were retained. Here each entry gathers all rows of one CDR3 protein and keeps the most common genes and DNA. None of the V and J calls come from the authors' own analysis; TCRdb made them. This sample gives approximately 120,000 distinct CDR3 sequences in total; about 92% of them show up just once. The top ten hold more than 0.25% of the sample.

This clonotype was detected only a few times. Its recognized antigen is unknown. Base qualities are not at hand, and no much larger clone is one base apart. Taken from the germline V gene (reference sequence), the CDR1 and CDR2 loops are SEHNR and FQNEAQ. V loses 0 bases at its end and J loses 1 base; junction bases beyond the gene matches: 1. The CDR3 numbers 16 residues from cysteine through valine. The read is trimmed to its CDR3 DNA, 48 bases read in frame from base 1. Peripheral blood CD8+ and CD4+ T cells from healthy donors, Susac syndrome patients and multiple sclerosis patients were profiled using high-throughput TCR beta sequencing. Multiple sclerosis controls were treatment-naive patients with stable or active relapsing-remitting disease fulfilling revised McDonald criteria. Bulk CD8+ and CD4+ T cells were purified by magnetic negative isolation, while CD8+ TEMRA cells were enriched using FACS. Blood was drawn into EDTA tubes, processed within 24 hours, and PBMCs were isolated by density gradient centrifugation. PBMCs destined for TCR sequencing were cryopreserved in liquid nitrogen and later thawed in a 37 °C water bath. Purity of sorted or isolated CD4+, CD8+ and CD8+ TEMRA cells was at least 90%.

Sequenced input: CD8+ T cells from PBMCs. The chain links TRBV7-9 with TRBJ2-7; TRBD2 matches 12 bases in the middle. The receptor's source is a human donor with multiple sclerosis. CDR3 reads: CASSLAGTSGSYEQYV. The DNA sequence is TGTGCCAGCAGCTTAGCCGGGACTAGCGGGTCCTACGAGCAGTACGTC.